The 24 T cell receptor beta chains below all came from one sample that was sequenced in a study of cytomegalovirus exposure and HLA in healthy donors. Primers: 60 Vbeta forward and 13 Jbeta reverse. The repertoire was sequenced with immunoSEQ multiplex PCR; TCRdb's copy has only in-frame clones and lacks some. The sample carries about 120,000 clones, approximately 9.4% recorded once. Input material: PBMCs. These receptors were taken from a man aged 25 to 40 in good health and CMV-seronegative.

This clone was observed many times. This rearrangement joins TRBV9 to TRBJ2-1; TRBD2 matches at 14 bases. V lost 3 bases, J lost 5 bases, and 1 base stayed unmatched. Per the germline V gene, CDR1 is SGDLS and CDR2 is YYNGEE. The CDR3 runs 15 residues. CDR3 protein: CASSETSGGDNEQFF. Written as DNA, the CDR3 is TGTGCCAGCAGCGAGACTAGCGGGGGGGACAATGAGCAGTTCTTC.

This clone occurred a few times. CDR3 DNA: TGTGCCAGCAGTTTCTCCTCCGGGACAGGGTTCTACGAGCAGTACTTC. It yields the protein CASSFSSGTGFYEQYF. The chain employs TRBV28 and TRBJ2-7; 9 bases agree with TRBD1. Per germline, CDR1 MDHEN and CDR2 SYDVKM. Trimming cost V 3 bases and J 3 bases; bases outside gene matches: 9. The CDR3 spans 16 residues.

The chain uses TRBV5-1 and TRBJ2-7; D not resolved. The V and J ends lost 0 bases and 7 bases respectively, with 5 bases between them. Germline CDR1 reads SGHRS; CDR2 reads YFSETQ. The CDR3 totals 11 residues. The CDR3 DNA follows: TGCGCCAGCAGCTTGGAACAGGAGCAGTACTTC. As protein: CASSLEQEQYF.

In its sample, this clone was seen a few times. The chain is built from TRBV2 and TRBJ1-4; possible D gene TRBD1, 6 bases. The V and J ends lost 6 bases and 7 bases respectively, with 18 bases between them. Per germline, CDR1 SNHLY and CDR2 FYNNEI. This CDR3 has 15 residues. CDR3 residues: CASSPLQGSGEKLFF. For the CDR3, the DNA is TGTGCCAGCAGCCCCCTACAGGGATCGGGTGAAAAACTGTTTTTT. Looking up the rest from reference TRBV2 and TRBJ1-4 gives the full variable domain: EPEVTQTPSHQVTQMGQEVILRCVPISNHLYFYWYRQILGQKVEFLVSFYNNEISEKSEIFDDQFSVERPDGSNFTLKIRSTKLEDSAMYFCASSPLQGSGEKLFFGSGTQLSVL.

This clone was seen more than once but under ten times. The J gene is TRBJ1-2, the V gene TRBV7-8, with D unresolved. The CDR3 is 12 amino acids. From germline, CDR1 is SGHVS and CDR2 FQNEAQ. V was cut by 5 bases and J by 5 bases, with 9 bases left in between. CDR3 DNA: TGTGCCAGCAGCCCCGGGGTATATGGCTACACCTTC. Protein product: CASSPGVYGYTF.

This sequence joins TRBV27 and TRBJ2-7; tentatively, D is TRBD2 (5 bases). The germline V and J ends were trimmed by 0 bases and 2 bases, with 14 bases remaining between them. Germline V gives CDR1 MNHEY, CDR2 SMNVEV (reference sequence). This CDR3 comprises 16 residues. CDR3: CASSLSKGARTYEQYF. In DNA, the CDR3 is TGTGCCAGCAGTTTATCGAAGGGAGCAAGGACCTACGAGCAGTACTTC.

The chain couples TRBV18 to TRBJ2-7; D might be TRBD1 (5 bases). Trimming stripped 2 bases from V and 0 bases from J, with 17 bases between. This CDR3 comprises 17 residues. Germline V gene sequence: CDR1 KGHSH, CDR2 LQKENI. CDR3 residues: CASSPKQTGLLSYEQYF. CDR3 coding DNA: TGTGCCAGCTCACCAAAACAAACAGGTTTACTCTCCTACGAGCAGTACTTC.

This clone showed up just a few times. This sample also contains other DNA sequences that code for the same CDR3. The V gene is TRBV18, the J gene TRBJ2-2; tentatively, D is TRBD2 (5 bases). This CDR3 region has 14 residues. Germline V gives CDR1 KGHSH, CDR2 LQKENI. Trimming cost V 2 bases and J 4 bases, with 8 bases left between them. The CDR3 here is CASSPEGPTGELFF. For the CDR3, the DNA is TGTGCCAGCTCACCAGAGGGCCCCACCGGGGAGCTGTTTTTT.

The V call is TRBV7-9, the J call TRBJ2-1; 7 bases are shared with TRBD2. Trimming took 5 bases from V and 4 from J; bases not matched to a gene: 8. This CDR3 is 15 amino acids long. The germline CDR1 and CDR2 sequences are SEHNR and FQNEAQ (reference sequence). CDR3 sequence: CASSLLAVPYNEQFF. The CDR3 DNA follows: TGTGCCAGCAGCCTTCTAGCGGTACCTTACAATGAGCAGTTCTTC.

This clone was picked up a small number of times. In DNA, the CDR3 is TGTGCCAGCAGCCAAGTTCCCACTGCGACTGAAGCTTTCTTT. This gives the protein CASSQVPTATEAFF. This chain connects TRBV14 to TRBJ1-1, with D hard to call. This CDR3 has 14 residues. Deletions cut 1 base from V and 5 bases from J, with 11 bases between. Germline values: CDR1 SGHDN, CDR2 FVKESK. Complete variable domain (other parts from reference TRBV14 and TRBJ1-1): EAGVTQFPSHSVIEKGQTVTLRCDPISGHDNLYWYRRVMGKEIKFLLHFVKESKQDESGMPNNRFLAERTGGTYSTLKVQPAELEDSGVYFCASSQVPTATEAFFGQGTRLTVV.

This clone was observed a few times. The chain carries TRBV6-1 and TRBJ2-3; 7 nucleotides align to TRBD2. The ends lost 3 bases at V and 6 bases at J; junction bases unmatched: 9. Germline assignment: CDR1 MNHNS and CDR2 SASEGT. The CDR3 covers 15 residues. CDR3 nucleotides: TGTGCCAGCAGTGATGCGGCGGGAGCGGTGGATACGCAGTATTTT. It yields the protein CASSDAAGAVDTQYF.

This clone was recorded a few times. The chain is built from TRBV5-3 and TRBJ2-1; 13 nucleotides align to TRBD2. TRBV5-3 is flagged as an ORF with uncertain function. V shed 4 bases and J 5 bases; nucleotides not matched to a gene: 3. This CDR3 is 15 amino acids long. The CDR3 bases are TGTGCCAGAAGCAATGGACTAGCGGGAGACAATGAGCAGTTCTTC. Translation gives CARSNGLAGDNEQFF.

The genes are TRBV6-5 and TRBJ2-7, with a possible D match to TRBD1 (6 bases). CDR3 length: 14 residues. Trimming removed 0 bases at V and 6 bases at J, with 12 bases between. Germline V gene data show CDR1 as MNHEY and CDR2 as SVGAGI. CDR3 residues: CASSYSQQGAEQYF. The CDR3 bases are TGTGCCAGCAGTTACTCCCAACAGGGAGCCGAGCAGTACTTC.

The chain links TRBV7-2 to TRBJ2-5; D remains unclear. V was clipped by 0 bases and J by 5 bases, with 10 bases between them. The CDR3 runs to 14 residues. Germline lookup yields CDR1 SGHTA and CDR2 FQGNSA. The DNA of the CDR3 is TGTGCCAGCAGCTTAGCAGGCAGGCTCGAGACCCAGTACTTC. Translating it yields CASSLAGRLETQYF.

This clone has just a few counts. The CDR3: CASSDGNSGNTIYF. The DNA of the CDR3 is TGTGCCAGCAGTGACGGGAACTCTGGAAACACCATATATTTT. J is TRBJ1-3 and V is TRBV6-1; D uncertain. Germline CDR1 reads MNHNS; CDR2 reads SASEGT. Trimming took off 3 bases at V and 0 bases at J, with 6 bases between the two ends. This CDR3 contains 14 residues.

This clone has more than one count but fewer than ten. The genes are TRBV11-2 and TRBJ1-5; D may be TRBD1 (5 bases). The length of the CDR3 is 15 residues. V was trimmed by 0 bases and J by 7 bases, leaving 13 bases between them. From germline, CDR1 is SGHAT and CDR2 FQNNGV. For the CDR3, the DNA is TGTGCCAGCAGCTTAGAGGGCCAGGGCCGGCAGCCCCAGCATTTT. It yields the protein CASSLEGQGRQPQHF.

This clone was observed a handful of times. The V call is TRBV21-1, the J call TRBJ2-3; the DNA was not used to check the table's D call, TRBD2. TRBV21-1 corresponds to a pseudogene. This CDR3 has 19 amino acids. CDR3: CASRATGVVNDRSTDTQYF. CDR3 DNA: TGTGCCAGCAGAGCAACTGGAGTCGTAAACGATCGTAGCACAGATACGCAGTATTTT.

This clone was observed a handful of times. The chain carries TRBV5-6 and TRBJ2-7; D is unclear. The CDR3 totals 12 residues. Germline CDR1 and CDR2: SGHDT and YYEEEE. V shed 0 bases and J shed 2 bases, with 3 bases lying between them. The CDR3 sequence: CASSLAAYEQYF. In DNA form, the CDR3 reads TGTGCCAGCAGCTTGGCTGCCTACGAGCAGTACTTC.

This clone was counted between two and nine times. This chain uses TRBV4-3 with TRBJ2-7; 7 positions match TRBD2. CDR3 length equals 14 residues. Germline values: CDR1 LGHNA, CDR2 YSLEER. Unmatched junction bases numbered 3, after V lost 1 base and J lost 3 bases. This chain's CDR3 is CASSQASGIYEQYF. Here the CDR3 DNA reads TGCGCCAGCAGCCAAGCTAGCGGAATCTACGAGCAGTACTTC.

This clone was seen only a few times. This chain joins TRBV4-1 and TRBJ2-7, with D uncertain. Germline assignment: CDR1 MGHRA and CDR2 YSYEKL. Trimming took 1 base from V and 5 from J, leaving 15 bases between them. CDR3 length equals 15 residues. The CDR3 reads CASSQGRSSWDEQYF. For the CDR3, the DNA is TGCGCCAGCAGCCAAGGTAGGAGCAGTTGGGACGAGCAGTACTTC.

The chain carries TRBV6-6 and TRBJ2-7; 10 bases match TRBD1. The J segment lost 6 bases and the V segment lost 6 bases, leaving 8 bases of the junction unmatched. The CDR3 has 14 residues. Germline V lookup: CDR1 MNHNY, CDR2 SVGAGI (reference sequence). The CDR3 protein is CASSGTGALREQYF. The DNA of the CDR3 is TGTGCCAGCAGCGGGACAGGGGCCCTACGCGAGCAGTACTTC.

The chain combines TRBV19 with TRBJ2-1; the D gene is possibly TRBD1 (5 bases). Trimming cost V 3 bases and J 3 bases, with 18 bases left between them. The CDR3 extends over 17 amino acids. The germline CDR1 and CDR2 sequences are LNHDA and SQIVND (reference sequence). The CDR3 is CASSIQKGQGGYNEQFF. CDR3 sequence (DNA): TGTGCCAGTAGTATCCAAAAGGGGCAGGGTGGCTACAATGAGCAGTTCTTC.

The sample holds a few counts of this clone. The V and J genes are TRBV7-3 and TRBJ2-5; 9 bases align to TRBD2. The CDR3 runs to 13 residues. Germline-derived CDR1 and CDR2 are SGHTA and FQGTGA. V trimming: 5 bases; J trimming: 4 bases; junction bases outside the gene matches: 2. CDR3 in amino acids: CASSETSGETQYF. The CDR3 DNA is TGTGCCAGCAGCGAGACTAGCGGAGAGACCCAGTACTTC.

The chain joins TRBV10-3 to TRBJ1-1; TRBD1 aligns across 9 bases. V was pared by 0 bases and J by 4 bases, with 6 bases of the junction left unmatched. The CDR3 loop spans 16 amino acids. CDR1 and CDR2 from the germline V gene are ENHRY and SYGVKD. This chain's CDR3 is CAISESRTGAATEAFF. CDR3 sequence (DNA): TGTGCCATCAGTGAGTCTCGGACAGGGGCGGCCACTGAAGCTTTCTTT.